Sequencing of this T cell receptor (beta chain) was carried out in a study of cytomegalovirus exposure and HLA in healthy donors. The donors (healthy individuals) were bone marrow donors. Germline CDR1 and CDR2: MGHDK and SYGVNS. CDR3 length: 18 amino acids. This clone was detected only a few times. Sequence at one end of the junction differs from germline and may be a read error. Primers for the PCR totalled 60 Vbeta and 13 Jbeta. TCRdb's table, derived via immunoSEQ multiplex PCR, lists solely in-frame clones and lacks some. The table has about 92,000 clones, 70% to 90% seen once. What was sequenced was PBMCs. The J gene is TRBJ2-3, the V gene TRBV25-1; 7 bases map to TRBD2. This receptor was identified in a woman under 30 in good health and CMV-seropositive. CDR3 DNA: TGTGCCAGCAGTGCCTCATCCGGGAGCGGGGACTCCACACATACGCAGTATTTT. Amino acids: CASSASSGSGDSTHTQYF.